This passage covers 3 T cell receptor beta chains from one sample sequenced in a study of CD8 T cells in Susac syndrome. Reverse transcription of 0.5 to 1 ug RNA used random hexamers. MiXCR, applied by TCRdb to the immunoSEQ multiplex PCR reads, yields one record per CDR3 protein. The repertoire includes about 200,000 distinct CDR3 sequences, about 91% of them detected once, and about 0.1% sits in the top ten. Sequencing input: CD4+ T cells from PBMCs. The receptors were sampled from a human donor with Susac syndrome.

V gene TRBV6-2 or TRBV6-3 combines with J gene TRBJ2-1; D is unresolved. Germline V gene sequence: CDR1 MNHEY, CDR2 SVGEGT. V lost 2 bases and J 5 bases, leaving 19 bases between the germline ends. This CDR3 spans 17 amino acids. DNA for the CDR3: TGTGCCAGCAGTTACCCAACACAGAGTTCTCCGCACAATGAGCAGTTCTTC. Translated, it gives CASSYPTQSSPHNEQFF.

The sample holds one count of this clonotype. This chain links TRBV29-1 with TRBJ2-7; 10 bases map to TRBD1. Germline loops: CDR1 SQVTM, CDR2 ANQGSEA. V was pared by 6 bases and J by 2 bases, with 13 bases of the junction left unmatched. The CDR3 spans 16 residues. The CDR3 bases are TGCAGCGTGGTCCCGGGACAGGGGACACTACCCTACGAGCAGTACTTC. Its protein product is CSVVPGQGTLPYEQYF.

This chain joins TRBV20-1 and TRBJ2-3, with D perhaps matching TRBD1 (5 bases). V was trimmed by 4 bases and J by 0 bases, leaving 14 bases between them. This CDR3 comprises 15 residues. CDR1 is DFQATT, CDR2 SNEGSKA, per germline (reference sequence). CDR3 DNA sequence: TGCAGTGCTATAGGGGCAATCCCTAGCACAGATACGCAGTATTTT. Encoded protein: CSAIGAIPSTDTQYF.